This T cell receptor beta chain was observed in a study of cytomegalovirus exposure and HLA in healthy donors. The CDR3 runs to 13 residues. Germline CDR1 and CDR2: LGHNA and YNFKEQ. With 1 base removed from V and 14 bases from J, the gap between germline ends came to 14 bases. Vbeta (60) and Jbeta (13) primers were used in the PCR. Produced via immunoSEQ multiplex PCR; TCRdb's table is partial and in-frame only. The sample shows about 130,000 clones, about four fifths of them seen only once. This clone was observed a handful of times. The source of this sequence is a man aged 25-45 years in good health and CMV-seronegative. Sequencing was performed on PBMCs. This chain uses TRBV4-2 with TRBJ1-4; D is unclear. The CDR3, as DNA: TGTGCCAGCAGCCAAGCCAGAGAGGAAAGTCTGTTTTTT. Residues: CASSQAREESLFF.